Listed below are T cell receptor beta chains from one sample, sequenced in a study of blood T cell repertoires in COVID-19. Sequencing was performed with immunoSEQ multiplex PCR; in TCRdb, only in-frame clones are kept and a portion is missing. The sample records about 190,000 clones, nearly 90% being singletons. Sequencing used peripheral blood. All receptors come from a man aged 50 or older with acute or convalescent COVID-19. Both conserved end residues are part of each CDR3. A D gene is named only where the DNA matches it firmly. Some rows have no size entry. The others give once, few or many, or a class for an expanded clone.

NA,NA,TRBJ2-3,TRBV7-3,TGTGCCAGCAGCTTAACTGGCCTAGCAGCAGATACGCAGTATTTT,CASSLTGLAADTQYF
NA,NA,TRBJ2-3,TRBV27,TGTGCCAGCAGTCCCCGGGGGAGCGGTCGCGATACGCAGTATTTT,CASSPRGSGRDTQYF
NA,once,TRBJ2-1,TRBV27,TGTGCCAGCAGGCCACAGGGTACTCGGCAGTTCTTC,CASRPQGTRQFF
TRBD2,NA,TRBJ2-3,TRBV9,TGTGCCAGCAGCGTAGATGGTTTAGCGGGAGCTAGCACAGATACGCAGTATTTT,CASSVDGLAGASTDTQYF
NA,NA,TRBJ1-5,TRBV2,TGTGCCAGCAGCCTCATGTTGGGAGGAAGAAGCAATCAGCCCCAGCATTTT,CASSLMLGGRSNQPQHF
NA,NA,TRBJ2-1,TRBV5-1,TGCGCCAGCAGCTTCCCCGGAGCCAATGAGCAGTTCTTC,CASSFPGANEQFF
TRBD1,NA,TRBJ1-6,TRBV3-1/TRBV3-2,TGTGCCAGCAGCTTACGGACAGGGGGGAATTCACCCCTCCACTTT,CASSLRTGGNSPLHF
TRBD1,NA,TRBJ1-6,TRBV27,TGTGCCACCCGGACAGGGGATTCACCCCTCCACTTT,CATRTGDSPLHF
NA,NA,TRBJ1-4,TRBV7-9,TGTGCCAGCAGCTCCCAGGGCCCTGCAACTAATGAAAAACTGTTTTTT,CASSSQGPATNEKLFF
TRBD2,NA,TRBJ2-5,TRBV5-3,TGTGCCAGAAGCCCCCGCGGTAGCGGGGCCTCACGGTACTTC,CARSPRGSGASRYF
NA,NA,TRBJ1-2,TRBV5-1,TGCGCCAGCAGCTTGGCCGCGGGCAGGGAGGGCGGCGACTATGGCTACACCTTC,CASSLAAGREGGDYGYTF
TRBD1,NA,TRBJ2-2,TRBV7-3,TGTGCCAGCAGCTTAGGACAGGGTGACACCGGGGAGCTGTTTTTT,CASSLGQGDTGELFF
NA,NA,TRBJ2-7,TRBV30,TGTGCCTGGAGTGACCGGTGGCAGGCCTCCTACGAGCAGTACTTC,CAWSDRWQASYEQYF
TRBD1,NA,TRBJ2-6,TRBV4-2,TGTGCCAGCAGCCAAGTGGGACAGGGGGCGTTAGGGGCCAACGTCCTGACTTTC,CASSQVGQGALGANVLTF
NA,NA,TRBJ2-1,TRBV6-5,TGTGCCAGCAGTTACCGATCCACAGGCTACAATGAGCAGTTCTTC,CASSYRSTGYNEQFF
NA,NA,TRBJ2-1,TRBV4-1,TGCGCCAGCAGCCAAGACCACCAGGCAACCTACAATGAGCAGTTCTTC,CASSQDHQATYNEQFF
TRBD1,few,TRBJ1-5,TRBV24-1,TGTGCCACCAGTGGATCCGGACAGGGGGATCAGCCCCAGCATTTT,CATSGSGQGDQPQHF
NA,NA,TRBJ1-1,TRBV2,TGTGCCAGCAGTGACGGGGTATACACTGAAGCTTTCTTT,CASSDGVYTEAFF
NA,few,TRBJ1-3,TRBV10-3,TGTGCCATTGTTCAGGCCTCTGGAAACACCATATATTTT,CAIVQASGNTIYF
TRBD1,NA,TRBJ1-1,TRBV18,TGTGCCAGCTCCCCAGGACAGGGATGGGGGGCTTTCTTT,CASSPGQGWGAFF